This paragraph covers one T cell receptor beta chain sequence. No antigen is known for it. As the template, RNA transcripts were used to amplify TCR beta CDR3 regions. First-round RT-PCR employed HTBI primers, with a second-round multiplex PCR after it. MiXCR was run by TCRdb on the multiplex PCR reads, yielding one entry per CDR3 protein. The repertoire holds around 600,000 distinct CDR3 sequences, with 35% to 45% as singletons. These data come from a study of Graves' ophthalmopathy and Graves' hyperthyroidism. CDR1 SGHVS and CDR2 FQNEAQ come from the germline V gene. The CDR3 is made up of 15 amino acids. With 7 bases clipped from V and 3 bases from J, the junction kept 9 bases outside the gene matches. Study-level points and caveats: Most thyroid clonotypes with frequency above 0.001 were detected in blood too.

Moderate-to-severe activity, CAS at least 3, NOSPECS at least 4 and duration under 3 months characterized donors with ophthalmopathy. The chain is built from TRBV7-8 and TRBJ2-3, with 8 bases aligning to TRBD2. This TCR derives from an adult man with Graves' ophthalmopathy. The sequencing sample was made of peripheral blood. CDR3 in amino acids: CASTLSGGRTDTQYF. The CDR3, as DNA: TGTGCCAGCACCCTATCGGGGGGGCGTACAGATACGCAGTATTTT.